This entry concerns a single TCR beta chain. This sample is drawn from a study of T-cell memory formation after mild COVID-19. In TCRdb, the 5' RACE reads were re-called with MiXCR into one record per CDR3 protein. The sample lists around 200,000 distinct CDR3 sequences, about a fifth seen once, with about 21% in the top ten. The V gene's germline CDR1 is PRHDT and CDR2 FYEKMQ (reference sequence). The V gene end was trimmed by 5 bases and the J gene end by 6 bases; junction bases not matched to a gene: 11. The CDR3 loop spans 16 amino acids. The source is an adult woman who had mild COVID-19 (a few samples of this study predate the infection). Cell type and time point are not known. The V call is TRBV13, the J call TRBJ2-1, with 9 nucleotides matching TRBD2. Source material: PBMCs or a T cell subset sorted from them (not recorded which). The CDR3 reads CASSPRGREGLNEQFF. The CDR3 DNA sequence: TGTGCCAGCAGCCCCCGTGGGCGGGAGGGCCTCAATGAGCAGTTCTTC. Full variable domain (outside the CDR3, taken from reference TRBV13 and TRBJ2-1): AAGVIQSPRHLIKEKRETATLKCYPIPRHDTVYWYQQGPGQDPQFLISFYEKMQSDKGSIPDRFSAQQFSDYHSELNMSSLELGDSALYFCASSPRGREGLNEQFFGPGTRLTVL.